Described below is a single TCR beta chain sequence and its context. The data derive from a study of blood T cell repertoires in COVID-19. Assay: immunoSEQ multiplex PCR; the TCRdb copy retains only in-frame clones and omits some. The sample lists about 80,000 clones; roughly four fifths were seen once. CDR3 length equals 16 residues. Germline V gives CDR1 SNHLY, CDR2 FYNNEI. J gave up 0 bases and V 7 bases, and 6 bases lay outside the gene matches. Sequences were obtained from peripheral blood. The sequence was obtained from a man aged 55-75 years with acute or convalescent COVID-19. The V call is TRBV2, the J call TRBJ1-6; 7 positions match TRBD1. As DNA, the CDR3 is TGTGCCAGCAAGTCGGACAGGAGCTCCTATAATTCACCCCTCCACTTT. The encoded protein is CASKSDRSSYNSPLHF.